This T cell receptor beta chain came from a study of response to subunit inactivated influenza vaccine. Study-wide results and limits: Authors suggested few new T cells are recruited by each seasonal influenza vaccination.

MiXCR, applied by TCRdb to the RT-PCR reads, yields one record per CDR3 protein. The sample consists of over 650,000 distinct CDR3 sequences, about a fifth of them appearing once. The V end was cut by 3 bases, the J end by 3 bases, with 14 bases between. The CDR3 totals 15 residues. With regard to this clonotype: What it binds is not known.

This material consisted of PBMCs from blood, taken about 5 days after vaccination. The chain links TRBV12-3 or TRBV12-4 to TRBJ1-1, with a possible D match to TRBD1 (6 bases). The sequence was collected from a man in his fifties or sixties who received an inactivated influenza vaccine. CDR3 sequence reads: CASSLRSGEDTEAFF. CDR3 DNA sequence: TGTGCCAGCAGTTTGCGATCAGGGGAGGACACTGAAGCTTTCTTT.